This T cell receptor beta chain was sequenced in a study of T cell repertoires in cytomegalovirus infection. In the study overall: Well-studied HLA-B-restricted epitopes and recently identified HLA-C-restricted epitopes of CMV were both used in the study. Through public TCR beta signatures, both CMV infection and matching HLA type were indicated.

With respect to this clonotype: The antigen remains unidentified.

MiXCR, run by TCRdb on the reads, gives a single entry per CDR3 protein. This sample has under 300,000 distinct CDR3 sequences, with around 20% found just once. Per the germline V gene, CDR1 is MDHEN and CDR2 is SYDVKM. V lost 5 bases to trimming and J lost 1 base; unmatched junction nucleotides: 5. The CDR3 runs to 17 residues. The sample in question was cultured PBMCs, obtained from culture after CMV antigen stimulation. The gene calls are TRBV28 and TRBJ2-5; TRBD2 matches 15 bases. The sequence came from a human donor in good health (CMV status not recorded). Some clones in this sample may be carry-over from other donors' samples. CDR3 DNA: TGTGCCAGCAGTGGACTAGCGGGAGGGCCGGCCCAAGAGACCCAGTACTTC. As protein: CASSGLAGGPAQETQYF. The variable domain in full, with the rest retrieved from reference TRBV28 and TRBJ2-5, is DVKVTQSSRYLVKRTGEKVFLECVQDMDHENMFWYRQDPGLGLRLIYFSYDVKMKEKGDIPEGYSVSREKKERFSLILESASTNQTSMYLCASSGLAGGPAQETQYFGPGTRLLVL.